This TCR beta chain came from a study of T-cell memory formation after mild COVID-19. General observations from the study: Researchers report contracting CD4+ clones mostly in CM and EM, with CD8+ clones in EMRA.

As regards this clonotype: What it binds is not known. Sequence at one end of the junction differs from germline and may be a read error.

This CDR3 is 14 amino acids long. Germline V lookup: CDR1 MNHEY, CDR2 SVGEGT. TCRdb ran MiXCR on the 5' RACE reads and lists one entry per CDR3 protein. This sample has 350,000 to 500,000 distinct CDR3 sequences, with 15% to 25% found just once. The sequence came from an adult woman who had mild COVID-19 (a few samples of this study predate the infection). Cell type and time point are not known. This sequence joins TRBV6-2 or TRBV6-3 and TRBJ2-5; 7 bases line up with TRBD1. The sample comprised PBMCs or a T cell subset sorted from them (not recorded which). The CDR3 loop reads CASSVLPGTETEYF. The DNA of the CDR3 is TGTGCCAGCAGTGTTCTCCCGGGGACAGAGACCGAGTACTTC.